The T cell receptor (beta chain) described here comes from a study of shared clonotypes between healthy human individuals. An assay was performed, and its level was deep. Profiled with immunoSEQ multiplex PCR; TCRdb holds only in-frame clones, not every one. Found here are about 480,000 clones, 75% to 80% of them singletons; the top ten hold about 12%. The sample consisted of PBMCs. This TCR was sampled from a middle-aged woman in good health. Some clones in this sample may be carry-over from other donors' samples.

DNA of the CDR3: TGTGCCAGCAGTTACCGGACAGGCTATGGCTACACCTTC. Translating it yields CASSYRTGYGYTF. The chain couples TRBV6-5 to TRBJ1-2; TRBD1 aligns across 7 bases. The CDR3 totals 13 residues. CDR1 is MNHEY, CDR2 SVGAGI, per germline. Germline trimming cut 2 bases from V and 4 bases from J; bases unmatched to any gene: 1.